Below, 17 T cell receptor beta chains from the same sample are listed, as sequenced in a study of regulatory T cells in long-lasting Graves disease. Time point indicated: persistent/refractory GD, antithyroid drugs over 5 years with positive TRAb. RNA extracted from PBMCs served as the sequencing template. Arm-PCR with iRepertoire HTBI primers amplified the CDR3 regions for these TCR beta libraries. Via MiXCR, TCRdb re-called the multiplex PCR reads, giving one row per CDR3 protein. The sample consists of about 470,000 distinct CDR3 sequences, about 22% of them appearing once. Material: peripheral blood mononuclear cells (PBMCs), obtained when the disease was refractory, from a patient treated with antithyroid drugs. These receptors came from a female donor with Graves disease.

The chain uses TRBV28 and TRBJ1-6; 11 bases align to TRBD1. Germline V CDR1 and CDR2: MDHEN, SYDVKM. J was trimmed by 0 bases and V by 7 bases; bases with no gene match: 8. CDR3 length: 18 amino acids. The CDR3 DNA sequence: TGTGCCAGCATAAGGGACAGGGGGAGCGACTCCTATAATTCACCCCTCCACTTT. Translation gives CASIRDRGSDSYNSPLHF.

This clonotype was seen only a few times. This chain connects TRBV10-3 to TRBJ2-7; TRBD1 is a possible D gene (6 bases). The germline CDR1 and CDR2 sequences are ENHRY and SYGVKD. This CDR3 is built from 12 residues. V lost 3 bases, J lost 6 bases, and 9 bases lay in between. The CDR3 coding sequence is TGTGCCATCAGTGAACTAGGGGGCGAGCAGTACTTC. It codes for CAISELGGEQYF.

This clonotype was seen many times. The chain joins TRBV28 to TRBJ1-1; TRBD1 is a possible D gene (5 bases). The V and J ends lost 4 bases and 1 base respectively, with 13 bases between them. The CDR3 has 15 residues. Germline V gives CDR1 MDHEN, CDR2 SYDVKM. CDR3: CASSSPRGENTEAFF. The CDR3 bases are TGTGCCAGCAGTTCCCCCCGGGGGGAGAACACTGAAGCTTTCTTT.

This sequence joins TRBV4-1 and TRBJ2-7, with 9 bases that match TRBD2. V lost 4 bases, J lost 3 bases, and 10 bases stayed unmatched. Germline-derived CDR1 and CDR2 are MGHRA and YSYEKL. The CDR3 has 16 residues. The CDR3 nucleotides read TGCGCCAGCAGCCCCGCTTTGATAGCGGGAGTCTACGAGCAGTACTTC. Its protein product is CASSPALIAGVYEQYF.

The rearrangement links TRBV19 to TRBJ1-3; D is unclear. CDR1 is LNHDA, CDR2 SQIVND, per germline (reference sequence). The V gene lost 6 bases and the J gene lost 0 bases, with 9 bases spanning the gap. The CDR3 spans 14 residues. The CDR3 coding sequence is TGTGCCAGTAGCCAACAGAGCTCTGGAAACACCATATATTTT. It encodes CASSQQSSGNTIYF.

This clonotype was counted many times. This CDR3 is CASSRGQGGNQPQHF. In DNA form, the CDR3 reads TGTGCCAGTTCCCGGGGACAGGGGGGAAATCAGCCCCAGCATTTT. V gene TRBV12-3 or TRBV12-4 combines with J gene TRBJ1-5; 11 bases line up with TRBD1. This CDR3 is 15 amino acids long. V shed 9 bases, J shed 4 bases, and the junction held 8 bases outside the gene matches.

CDR3 nucleotides: TGCAGTGCAAAGATGGCAGGGGGCAATCAGCCCCAGCATTTT. The encoded protein is CSAKMAGGNQPQHF. V usage is TRBV20-1 and J usage is TRBJ1-5; tentative D call: TRBD1 (6 bases). Germline CDR1 DFQATT, CDR2 SNEGSKA (reference sequence). This CDR3 comprises 14 residues. The V end lost 6 bases, the J end lost 2 bases, and 14 bases lay between the germline ends.

This clonotype was seen more than once but under ten times. The chain is built from TRBV20-1 and TRBJ2-5, with 8 positions matching TRBD2. The V segment lost 2 bases and the J segment 4 bases; nucleotides outside the gene matches: 15. Germline loops: CDR1 DFQATT, CDR2 SNEGSKA (reference sequence). This CDR3 has 17 residues. The CDR3 DNA reads as TGCAGTGCTAGAAGGTTCGGCGGGAGGATTGCAAGAGAGACCCAGTACTTC. Its protein product is CSARRFGGRIARETQYF.

This clonotype came up many times. The chain carries TRBV20-1 and TRBJ1-5; D possibly corresponds to TRBD1 (5 bases). The CDR3 length is 12 residues. Germline V CDR1 and CDR2: DFQATT, SNEGSKA (reference sequence). With 6 bases removed from V and 6 bases from J, the gap between germline ends came to 12 bases. CDR3 DNA sequence: TGCAGTGCCTCGGGGCTGGGTCAGCCCCAGCATTTT. Protein sequence: CSASGLGQPQHF.

V is TRBV3-1 and J is TRBJ2-7, with D perhaps TRBD2 (6 bases). In germline, CDR1 is LGHDT, CDR2 YNNKEL (reference sequence). V was clipped by 8 bases and J by 0 bases, with 11 bases between them. The CDR3 is 13 residues long. The CDR3 DNA reads TGTGCCAGCGGGACTGCTGTCTCCTACGAGCAGTACTTC. Amino acids: CASGTAVSYEQYF.

This clonotype was seen many times. This chain links TRBV20-1 with TRBJ2-5; 8 nucleotides agree with TRBD1. Germline V gene data show CDR1 as DFQATT and CDR2 as SNEGSKA (reference sequence). V lost 1 base and J lost 5; bases outside the gene matches: 9. The CDR3 runs to 15 residues. The CDR3 sequence: CSARVSGGAVETQYF. The CDR3 coding sequence is TGCAGTGCTAGAGTTTCAGGGGGCGCGGTGGAGACCCAGTACTTC.

This clonotype was counted only a few times. The CDR3 DNA reads as TGCGCCAGCAGGTCTCTGACCCAGAACACTGAAGCTTTCTTT. Encoded protein: CASRSLTQNTEAFF. The chain recombines TRBV5-1 with TRBJ1-1; D is ambiguous. CDR1 and CDR2 from the germline V gene are SGHRS and YFSETQ. CDR3 length equals 14 residues. V gave up 5 bases and J gave up 1 base, with 12 bases separating them.

This clonotype came up a few times. The chain joins TRBV28 to TRBJ1-5; D is undetermined. The CDR3 runs to 16 residues. Germline values: CDR1 MDHEN, CDR2 SYDVKM. V was pared by 2 bases and J by 4 bases, with 15 bases between. CDR3 amino acids: CASSLRATRKNQPQHF. CDR3 coding DNA: TGTGCCAGCAGTTTAAGGGCTACCCGAAAAAATCAGCCCCAGCATTTT.

This clonotype was detected ten times or more. This chain connects TRBV6-1 to TRBJ1-5, with D possibly matching TRBD1 (6 bases). With 8 bases removed from V and 5 bases from J, the gap between germline ends came to 13 bases. Germline V gene data show CDR1 as MNHNS and CDR2 as SASEGT. The CDR3 consists of 13 residues. CDR3 in amino acids: CASRQERDQPQHF. The CDR3 DNA sequence: TGTGCCAGCCGACAGGAGAGGGATCAGCCCCAGCATTTT.

Remarks on this clonotype: A read error is possible here, since a much larger clone lies one base away. No conserved phenylalanine or tryptophan is present at the end of the CDR3, so a read error is the likely explanation. The chain joins TRBV27 to TRBJ1-1, with D possibly matching TRBD1 (5 bases). This CDR3 is 14 amino acids long. Looked up from germline, CDR1 is MNHEY and CDR2 is SMNVEV (reference sequence). V lost 8 bases and J lost 0, with 13 bases in between. The CDR3 spells CASSLTEVNTEAFL. CDR3 bases: TGTGCCAGCTCCTTGACAGAAGTGAACACTGAAGCTTTCCTT.

This clonotype showed up many times. V gene TRBV28 combines with J gene TRBJ1-1; D is ambiguous. The V end lost 2 bases, the J end lost 7 bases, and 8 bases lay between the germline ends. The CDR3 is 12 amino acids. Germline CDR1 MDHEN, CDR2 SYDVKM. The CDR3 DNA reads TGTGCCAGCAGTTTAGCTATTGGTGAAGCTTTCTTT. The encoded protein is CASSLAIGEAFF.

This clonotype was detected many times. CDR3 bases: TGTGCCAGCAGTGAAAATACAGGGAGATCCTACGAGCAGTACTTC. Amino acid sequence: CASSENTGRSYEQYF. The chain is built from TRBV2 and TRBJ2-7; tentatively, D is TRBD1 (6 bases). This CDR3 is 15 amino acids long. From germline, CDR1 is SNHLY and CDR2 FYNNEI. The V end lost 2 bases, the J end lost 1 base, and 12 bases lay between the germline ends.